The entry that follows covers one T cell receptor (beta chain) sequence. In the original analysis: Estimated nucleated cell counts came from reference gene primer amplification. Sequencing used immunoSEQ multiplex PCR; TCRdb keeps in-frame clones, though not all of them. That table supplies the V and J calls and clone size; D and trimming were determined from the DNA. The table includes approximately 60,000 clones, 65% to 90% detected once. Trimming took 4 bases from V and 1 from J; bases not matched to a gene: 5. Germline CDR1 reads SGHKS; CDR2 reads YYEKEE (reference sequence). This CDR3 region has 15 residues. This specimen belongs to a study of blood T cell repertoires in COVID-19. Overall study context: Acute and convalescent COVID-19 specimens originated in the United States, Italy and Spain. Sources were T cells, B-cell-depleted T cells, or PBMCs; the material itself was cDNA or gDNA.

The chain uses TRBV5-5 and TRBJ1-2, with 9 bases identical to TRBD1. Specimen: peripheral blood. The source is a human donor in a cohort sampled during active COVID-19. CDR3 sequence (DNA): TGTGCCAGCAGCCCGGGACAGGGATATAACTATGGCTACACCTTC. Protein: CASSPGQGYNYGYTF.